These 21 T cell receptor beta chains share one sample of origin, sequenced in a study of shared clonotypes between healthy human individuals. The method was immunoSEQ multiplex PCR; TCRdb's version includes in-frame clones alone and lacks a portion of them. The sample records under 600,000 clones, approximately 94% being singletons. The sequenced sample consisted of naive CD4+ T cells sorted from blood. Subset: CD45RA+ positively selected. Receptor source: a woman in her 30s in good health.

With regard to this clone: The same CDR3 also results from other DNA sequences found in this sample. The genes are TRBV18 and TRBJ2-7; 12 positions agree with TRBD2. Trimming cost V 3 bases and J 0 bases; bases outside gene matches: 0. The CDR3 contains 15 residues. CDR1 is KGHSH and CDR2 is LQKENI in the germline V gene. The CDR3 sequence: CASSPTSGSSYEQYF. CDR3 DNA sequence: TGTGCCAGCTCACCGACTAGCGGGAGCTCCTACGAGCAGTACTTC.

The chain is built from TRBV30 and TRBJ2-1; D unresolved. The V gene's germline CDR1 is GTSNPN and CDR2 SVGIG (reference sequence). V lost 4 bases to trimming and J lost 0 bases, with 10 bases between them. This CDR3 region has 14 residues. CDR3 residues: CAWTWEPSYNEQFF. The CDR3 DNA reads TGTGCCTGGACTTGGGAACCCTCCTACAATGAGCAGTTCTTC.

On this clone: The germline gene is not matched at one end of the junction; a read error may be the cause. The rearrangement joins TRBV28 to TRBJ2-7, with a possible D match to TRBD2 (5 bases). The CDR3 contains 13 residues. Per germline, CDR1 MDHEN and CDR2 SYDVKM. Here the CDR3 reads CASSGLASSEQYF. In DNA, the CDR3 is TGTGCCAGCAGCGGACTTGCCTCCTCCGAGCAGTACTTC.

The rearrangement uses TRBV28 and TRBJ2-2, with no clear D. In germline, CDR1 is MDHEN, CDR2 SYDVKM. The CDR3 totals 13 residues. The V gene lost 2 bases and the J gene lost 6 bases, with 7 bases spanning the gap. DNA for the CDR3: TGTGCCAGCAGTTTAATGTACCCCGGGGAGCTGTTTTTT. Its protein is CASSLMYPGELFF.

CDR3 DNA sequence: TGCAGCGTTAAGCGGGAGGGTCTGGATACGCAGTATTTT. Protein product: CSVKREGLDTQYF. The rearrangement links TRBV29-1 to TRBJ2-3; 10 positions match TRBD2. The CDR3 is made up of 13 amino acids. From germline, CDR1 is SQVTM and CDR2 ANQGSEA. Trimming cost V 5 bases and J 6 bases; bases outside gene matches: 5.

The J gene is TRBJ2-7, the V gene TRBV4-1; D is possibly TRBD2 (6 bases). The ends were cut back, 1 base at V and 2 bases at J, with 15 bases in the middle. The CDR3 is made up of 16 amino acids. The germline gives CDR1 MGHRA, CDR2 YSYEKL. In DNA, the CDR3 is TGCGCCAGCAGCCAAGTAATAGGGACTGCCGCCTACGAGCAGTACTTC. The encoded protein is CASSQVIGTAAYEQYF.

The chain is built from TRBV11-3 and TRBJ2-1; D might be TRBD2 (5 bases). This CDR3 is built from 15 residues. In germline, CDR1 is SGHNT, CDR2 YENEEA. Trimming stripped 1 base from V and 5 bases from J, with 12 bases between. CDR3 loop: CASSLGGSVDNEQFF. The CDR3 DNA is TGTGCCAGCAGCTTAGGAGGGAGTGTCGACAATGAGCAGTTCTTC.

The chain employs TRBV28 and TRBJ2-1, with D possibly being TRBD2 (6 bases). The CDR3 length is 14 residues. Germline V gene sequence: CDR1 MDHEN, CDR2 SYDVKM. With 2 bases removed from V and 15 bases from J, the gap between germline ends came to 20 bases. CDR3 region: CASSLGFGRDRGFF. The DNA for the CDR3 is TGTGCCAGCAGTTTAGGGTTCGGGCGGGATAGGGGGTTCTTC.

The chain employs TRBV12-5 and TRBJ2-5, with 8 bases lining up with TRBD2. This CDR3 has 14 amino acids. V lost 2 bases and J lost 4; bases outside the gene matches: 3. CDR1 is LGHNT and CDR2 is FRNRAP in the germline V gene. The CDR3 DNA reads as TGTGCTAGTGGTTTGAGCGGGAGTGGAGAGACCCAGTACTTC. It is translated as CASGLSGSGETQYF.

This clone was recorded once. This chain joins TRBV7-2 and TRBJ2-1; D is perhaps TRBD1 or TRBD2 (5 bases each). The CDR3 has 15 amino acids. The V and J ends lost 3 bases and 5 bases respectively, with 14 bases between them. Per germline, CDR1 SGHTA and CDR2 FQGNSA. CDR3 sequence (DNA): TGTGCCAGCAGCTTGGGACCAGCAAATAACAATGAGCAGTTCTTC. It is translated as CASSLGPANNNEQFF.

The J gene is TRBJ2-7, the V gene TRBV6-6; 7 bases match TRBD2. V shed 7 bases, J shed 5 bases, and the junction held 8 bases outside the gene matches. This CDR3 contains 13 residues. Germline CDR1 is MNHNY and CDR2 is SVGAGI (reference sequence). Here the CDR3 DNA reads TGTGCCAGCACCAACGGGGGGAACCACGAGCAGTACTTC. Protein sequence: CASTNGGNHEQYF.

This sequence joins TRBV28 and TRBJ1-3; no reliable D call. Germline CDR1 is MDHEN and CDR2 is SYDVKM. The V and J ends lost 7 bases and 1 base respectively, with 2 bases between them. The CDR3 has 11 residues. CDR3 bases: TGTGCCAGCACGTCTGGAAACACCATATATTTT. Translating it yields CASTSGNTIYF.

This rearrangement joins TRBV19 to TRBJ2-7; D is ambiguous. With 5 bases removed from V and 0 bases from J, the gap between germline ends came to 5 bases. Germline CDR1 and CDR2: LNHDA and SQIVND (reference sequence). This CDR3 is 12 amino acids long. The CDR3: CASSESSYEQYF. CDR3 DNA sequence: TGTGCCAGTAGTGAGAGCTCCTACGAGCAGTACTTC.

This clone was observed a few times. This chain uses TRBV5-4 with TRBJ1-5; tentatively, D is TRBD1 (5 bases). This CDR3 is built from 14 residues. Germline V gene sequence: CDR1 SGHNT, CDR2 YYREEE (reference sequence). V was shortened by 4 bases and J by 8 bases, with 16 bases between the two germline ends. The CDR3 coding sequence is TGTGCCAGCAGCGCTTGGGGGAGTGGCGAGCCCCAGCATTTT. Protein product: CASSAWGSGEPQHF.

This chain links TRBV28 with TRBJ2-1; TRBD2 matches at 8 bases. With 7 bases clipped from V and 8 bases from J, the junction kept 13 bases outside the gene matches. The CDR3 consists of 15 residues. Germline V gene sequence: CDR1 MDHEN, CDR2 SYDVKM. CDR3 DNA: TGTGCCAGCAAATCGATTAAGCGGGAGATATATGAGCAGTTCTTC. Encoded protein: CASKSIKREIYEQFF.

This clone has only one observation. The J gene is TRBJ1-5, the V gene TRBV6-5; 8 nucleotides align to TRBD1. Losses at the gene ends were 2 bases for V and 7 bases for J; bases not matched to a gene: 4. CDR1 MNHEY and CDR2 SVGAGI come from the germline V gene. CDR3 size: 14 residues. Written as DNA, the CDR3 is TGTGCCAGCAGTTACGGACAGGGTGGCCAGCCCCAGCATTTT. This gives the protein CASSYGQGGQPQHF.

V is TRBV30 and J is TRBJ1-6; D not resolved. The CDR3 extends over 13 amino acids. Trimming took 0 bases from V and 7 from J, leaving 7 bases between them. CDR1 and CDR2 (germline): GTSNPN, SVGIG (reference sequence). CDR3 nucleotides: TGTGCCTGGAGTGTAACGAAGAATTCACCCCTCCACTTT. This encodes CAWSVTKNSPLHF.

This chain uses TRBV7-2 with TRBJ1-1; D possibly corresponds to TRBD1 (6 bases). The CDR3 is 15 amino acids. Germline V gene lookup returns CDR1 SGHTA and CDR2 FQGNSA. The V end lost 5 bases, the J end lost 4 bases, and 17 bases lay between the germline ends. CDR3 sequence: CASSDTGTRGTEAFF. The CDR3 DNA reads as TGTGCCAGCAGCGATACAGGGACGCGGGGCACTGAAGCTTTCTTT.

The rearrangement links TRBV19 to TRBJ1-1; no clear D. The germline CDR1 and CDR2 sequences are LNHDA and SQIVND (reference sequence). This CDR3 has 12 residues. Trimming stripped 4 bases from V and 1 base from J, with 4 bases between. The CDR3 protein is CASSTKNTEAFF. CDR3 nucleotide sequence: TGTGCCAGTAGTACTAAGAACACTGAAGCTTTCTTT.

The rearrangement links TRBV6-5 to TRBJ2-7; 9 positions match TRBD1. This CDR3 has 14 amino acids. Looked up from germline, CDR1 is MNHEY and CDR2 is SVGAGI. V shed 5 bases and J 3 bases; nucleotides not matched to a gene: 5. CDR3 loop: CASSRTGVLYEQYF. CDR3 sequence (DNA): TGTGCCAGCAGTCGGACAGGGGTGCTCTACGAGCAGTACTTC.

V usage is TRBV19 and J usage is TRBJ2-2; maybe TRBD2 (5 bases). Germline V lookup: CDR1 LNHDA, CDR2 SQIVND (reference sequence). This CDR3 is 17 amino acids long. V was pared by 7 bases and J by 0 bases, with 18 bases between. The CDR3 DNA is TGTGCCAGTAATCAGTACCGCGGGCCGACGAACACCGGGGAGCTGTTTTTT. Translating it yields CASNQYRGPTNTGELFF.